The text below deals with one TCR delta chain. This clone may be a read error of a much larger clone one base away. The data belong to a study of gammadelta T cells in human blood. TCRdb redid clone calling on the RT-PCR reads using CATT. The data show over a thousand delta-chain clones, roughly 50% seen once. The CDR3 length is 15 residues. Per germline, CDR1 GEAIGNYY and CDR2 EKD. The V gene end was trimmed by 3 bases and the J gene end by 3 bases; junction bases not matched to a gene: 9. The sample taken for sequencing was Vgamma9Vdelta2 gamma-delta T cells from adult blood. The receptor was derived from a human donor. The chain is built from TRDV2 and TRDJ1; 7 nucleotides line up with TRDD3. The CDR3: CACDPVGGSADKLIF. CDR3 nucleotide sequence: TGTGCCTGTGACCCCGTAGGGGGATCTGCCGATAAACTCATCTTT.